This TCR beta chain comes out of a study of OX40 agonist ivuxolimab in advanced cancers. Study-wide context: Participants, around 80% male, averaged about 59 years of age, ranging from roughly 20 to 79. Whole-study findings and limits: The work left the antigen specificity of expanded peripheral T cells undetermined.

About this clone: No antigen is known for it.

Germline-derived CDR1 and CDR2 are LNHDA and SQIVND (reference sequence). The V gene end was trimmed by 1 base and the J gene end by 8 bases; junction bases not matched to a gene: 4. The CDR3 extends over 13 amino acids. Repertoires were generated with immunoSEQ multiplex PCR, while TCRdb's copy carries only in-frame clones and drops some. The table lists 15,000 to 20,000 clones, about four fifths of them singletons. This sequence was found in an adult with an advanced solid tumor such as melanoma, head and neck, liver or kidney cancer. This rearrangement joins TRBV19 to TRBJ1-1, with 7 nucleotides matching TRBD1. Material: CD4+ or CD8+ T cells sorted from blood, obtained in a trial of the OX40 agonist ivuxolimab. For the CDR3, the DNA is TGTGCCAGTAGTATAGCCCCGGGACAGGAAGCTTTCTTT. Its translation: CASSIAPGQEAFF.